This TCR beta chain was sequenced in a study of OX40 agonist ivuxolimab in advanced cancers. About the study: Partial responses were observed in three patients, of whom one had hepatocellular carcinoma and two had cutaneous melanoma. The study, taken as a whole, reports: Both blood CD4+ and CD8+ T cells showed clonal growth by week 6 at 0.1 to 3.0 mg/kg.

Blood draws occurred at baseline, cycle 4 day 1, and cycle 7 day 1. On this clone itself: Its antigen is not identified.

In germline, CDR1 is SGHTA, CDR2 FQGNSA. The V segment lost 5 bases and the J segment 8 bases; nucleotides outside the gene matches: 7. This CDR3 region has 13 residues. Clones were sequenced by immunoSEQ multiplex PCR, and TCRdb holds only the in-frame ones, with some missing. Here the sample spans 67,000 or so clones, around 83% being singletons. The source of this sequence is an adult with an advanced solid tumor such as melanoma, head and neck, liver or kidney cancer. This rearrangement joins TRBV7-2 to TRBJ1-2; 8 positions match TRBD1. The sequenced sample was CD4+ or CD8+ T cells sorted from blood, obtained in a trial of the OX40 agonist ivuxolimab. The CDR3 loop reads CASSPRTGRGYTF. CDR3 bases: TGTGCCAGCAGCCCCCGGACAGGGAGAGGCTACACCTTC.